The 32 T cell receptor beta chains given below trace back to one sample, sequenced in a study of Ad26.COV2.S vaccination and SARS-CoV-2 variants (dated by TCRdb to the early 2020s). Preparation of the library involved the immunoSEQ multiplex PCR assay. The source is immuneACCESS, and TCRdb retained only in-frame sequences with V and J called. Part of the clones is not carried over; for the studies checked, unresolved V genes explain less than half of this, and the remainder is unexplained. The sample table lists some 300,000 clones, about 85% of them with a count of one. The ten largest account for about 2.1% of the sample. The treatment or condition label here, explained by the study, means: around 19 received Ad26.COV2.S at low or high dose, single or two shots; about 5 received placebo; per-sample allocation not given. For vaccine and placebo recipients, repertoires were sequenced using samples collected on day 63 after the first injection.

The sample consisted of peripheral blood, taken in a trial of Ad26.COV2.S vaccine versus placebo. Source of these receptors: a person between 18 and 60 years old who received the Ad26.COV2.S COVID-19 vaccine or a placebo.

About this clone itself: Distinct nucleotide sequences in the sample also encode this CDR3. This chain's CDR3 is CASSAQLTGELFF. CDR3 bases: TGTGCCAGCAGCGCTCAGCTTACCGGGGAGCTGTTTTTT. This chain joins TRBV7-2 and TRBJ2-2; D is ambiguous. The CDR3 is 13 residues long. Trimming removed 5 bases at V and 5 bases at J, with 9 bases between. Germline values: CDR1 SGHTA, CDR2 FQGNSA.

The gene calls are TRBV5-4 and TRBJ1-6, with D unclear. CDR1 SGHNT and CDR2 YYREEE come from the germline V gene (reference sequence). V gave up 0 bases and J gave up 4 bases, with 8 bases separating them. The CDR3 contains 15 residues. CDR3: CASSLVNRYNSPLHF. For the CDR3, the DNA is TGTGCCAGCAGCTTGGTGAACAGATATAATTCACCCCTCCACTTT.

This clone was seen a few times. V gene TRBV11-3 combines with J gene TRBJ2-5; 10 bases map to TRBD1. The junction had 12 bases not matched to a gene; V was cut back by 3 bases and J by 2 bases. Germline V lookup: CDR1 SGHNT, CDR2 YENEEA. This CDR3 has 18 amino acids. In DNA, the CDR3 is TGTGCCAGCAGCTTTTCCCTCCTCGGACAGGGGGTTCAAGAGACCCAGTACTTC. As protein: CASSFSLLGQGVQETQYF.

This chain connects TRBV28 to TRBJ1-2; 7 bases are a match to TRBD1. Per germline, CDR1 MDHEN and CDR2 SYDVKM. The V and J ends lost 6 bases and 5 bases, in that order; junction bases with no gene match: 3. The CDR3 length is 12 residues. This CDR3 reads CASSAGGYGYTF. The CDR3 DNA sequence: TGTGCCAGCAGCGCAGGGGGATATGGCTACACCTTC.

The chain is built from TRBV4-1 and TRBJ1-5; TRBD1 is a possible D gene (6 bases). V lost 3 bases and J lost 3, with 18 bases in between. Germline values: CDR1 MGHRA, CDR2 YSYEKL. The length of the CDR3 is 17 residues. The CDR3 coding sequence is TGCGCCAGCAGCCAGGGGAGAGCCAGGGGTGACAATCAGCCCCAGCATTTT. This sequence encodes CASSQGRARGDNQPQHF.

V gene TRBV28 combines with J gene TRBJ1-2; D is uncertain. V shed 5 bases and J shed 0 bases, with 10 bases lying between them. The CDR3 consists of 14 residues. Germline-derived CDR1 and CDR2 are MDHEN and SYDVKM. The CDR3 DNA sequence: TGTGCCAGCAGTGTGGGGTTACCTAACTATGGCTACACCTTC. Its translation: CASSVGLPNYGYTF.

V is TRBV15 and J is TRBJ1-2, with a possible D match to TRBD1 (6 bases). CDR1 and CDR2 from the germline V gene are LNHNV and YYDKDF (reference sequence). V was pared by 1 base and J by 2 bases, with 20 bases between. The CDR3 is 18 amino acids. The CDR3 DNA reads as TGTGCCACCAGCAGAGTAGGTCAACAGGGTTGGGGGAACTATGGCTACACCTTC. Amino acid sequence: CATSRVGQQGWGNYGYTF.

This clone was counted a single time. The chain joins TRBV13 to TRBJ1-6; D not certain. Deletions cut 0 bases from V and 5 bases from J, with 14 bases between. This CDR3 is built from 17 residues. Germline CDR1 and CDR2: PRHDT and FYEKMQ (reference sequence). The CDR3 sequence: CASSLGRGHDDNSPLHF. Written as DNA, the CDR3 is TGTGCCAGCAGCTTAGGCCGGGGTCATGACGATAATTCACCCCTCCACTTT.

This rearrangement joins TRBV13 to TRBJ1-1; D remains unclear. The germline gives CDR1 PRHDT, CDR2 FYEKMQ (reference sequence). The V end lost 0 bases, the J end lost 8 bases, and 10 bases lay between the germline ends. The CDR3 totals 13 residues. The DNA for the CDR3 is TGTGCCAGCAGCTTAGGATGGAGGGCGGAAGCTTTCTTT. Protein product: CASSLGWRAEAFF.

The chain couples TRBV13 to TRBJ2-7; weak D call: TRBD1 (5 bases). This CDR3 spans 16 amino acids. Germline V gene data show CDR1 as PRHDT and CDR2 as FYEKMQ (reference sequence). The ends were cut back, 0 bases at V and 2 bases at J, with 14 bases in the middle. The DNA for the CDR3 is TGTGCCAGCAGCTTAGGTGAAGGGGCCATTACCTACGAGCAGTACTTC. Its translation is CASSLGEGAITYEQYF.

This chain links TRBV3-1 (or the pseudogene TRBV3-2) with TRBJ2-1, with D unclear. V was pared by 2 bases and J by 7 bases, with 6 bases between. This CDR3 region has 12 residues. In germline, CDR1 is LGHDT, CDR2 YNNKEL (reference sequence). The CDR3 is CASSQSENEQFF. CDR3 DNA: TGTGCCAGCAGCCAAAGTGAAAATGAGCAGTTCTTC.

The chain links TRBV7-2 to TRBJ1-2; D uncertain. Trimming cost V 5 bases and J 4 bases, with 11 bases left between them. Per germline, CDR1 SGHTA and CDR2 FQGNSA. The CDR3 is 13 amino acids. This CDR3 is CASSPQEGYGYTF. CDR3 DNA: TGTGCCAGCAGCCCGCAGGAGGGCTATGGCTACACCTTC.

The chain employs TRBV12-3 or TRBV12-4 and TRBJ1-1; no clear D gene. Trimming left V 7 bases short and J 6 bases short, with 12 bases between. This CDR3 comprises 12 residues. The CDR3 DNA follows: TGTGCCAGCACCAACGACCCCCCTGAAGCTTTCTTT. Protein sequence: CASTNDPPEAFF.

This clone was counted a few times. The rearrangement uses TRBV29-1 and TRBJ1-2; D not resolved. This CDR3 region has 13 residues. Germline lookup yields CDR1 SQVTM and CDR2 ANQGSEA. V was trimmed by 2 bases and J by 4 bases, leaving 11 bases between them. Written as DNA, the CDR3 is TGCAGCGTTGAACAGAATTCGGGCTATGGCTACACCTTC. Its translation: CSVEQNSGYGYTF.

The CDR3: CASSRGRFQPQHF. CDR3 nucleotides: TGTGCCAGCAGTCGGGGGCGCTTCCAGCCCCAGCATTTT. This rearrangement joins TRBV12-3 or TRBV12-4 to TRBJ1-5, with D tentatively TRBD1 (6 bases). The CDR3 is 13 residues long. The V and J ends lost 5 bases and 7 bases respectively, with 12 bases between them.

V usage is TRBV27 and J usage is TRBJ2-3, with 8 bases lining up with TRBD2. Germline V gene lookup returns CDR1 MNHEY and CDR2 SMNVEV (reference sequence). CDR3 length: 15 residues. J gave up 4 bases and V 7 bases, and 10 bases lay outside the gene matches. The CDR3 sequence: CASKNGGAWADTQYF. DNA of the CDR3: TGTGCCAGCAAAAACGGGGGGGCCTGGGCAGATACGCAGTATTTT.

The V gene is TRBV11-3, the J gene TRBJ2-5, with D maybe TRBD1 (5 bases). The germline V gene encodes CDR1 SGHNT and CDR2 YENEEA. The CDR3 sequence is 18 residues long. V was cut by 1 base and J by 5 bases, with 23 bases left in between. The CDR3 DNA reads TGTGCCAGCAGCTTAGGGCAGGGTCTGGGATGGGGTTTGGAGACCCAGTACTTC. Translation: CASSLGQGLGWGLETQYF.

The chain combines TRBV2 with TRBJ2-3; D may be TRBD1 or TRBD2 (5 bases each). Looked up from germline, CDR1 is SNHLY and CDR2 is FYNNEI. The germline V and J ends were trimmed by 2 bases and 4 bases, with 13 bases remaining between them. The CDR3 extends over 15 amino acids. The chain's CDR3 is CASSETGPGPDTQYF. CDR3 nucleotide sequence: TGTGCCAGCAGTGAAACGGGGCCGGGTCCAGATACGCAGTATTTT.

Worth noting for this clone: Other DNA sequences in this specimen translate into the identical CDR3. The chain is built from TRBV5-1 and TRBJ1-2; 10 positions agree with TRBD1. The germline V gene has CDR1 SGHRS and CDR2 YFSETQ. This CDR3 is built from 14 residues. V lost 0 bases, J lost 5 bases, and 1 base stayed unmatched. The CDR3 is CASSLGQGAYGYTF. DNA for the CDR3: TGCGCCAGCAGCTTGGGACAGGGGGCTTATGGCTACACCTTC. Full variable domain (remainder filled in from reference TRBV5-1 and TRBJ1-2): KAGVTQTPRYLIKTRGQQVTLSCSPISGHRSVSWYQQTPGQGLQFLFEYFSETQRNKGNFPGRFSGRQFSNSRSEMNVSTLELGDSALYLCASSLGQGAYGYTFGSGTRLTVV.

The V and J genes are TRBV5-1 and TRBJ2-1; 7 bases fit TRBD2. The germline V gene encodes CDR1 SGHRS and CDR2 YFSETQ. After removal of 7 bases from V and 6 bases from J, the junction contained 7 bases not matched to a gene. This CDR3 region has 13 residues. CDR3: CASEAGTRNEQFF. CDR3 bases: TGCGCCAGCGAAGCGGGGACCCGCAATGAGCAGTTCTTC.

The chain carries TRBV21-1 and TRBJ1-2. TRBV21-1 is termed a pseudogene. The CDR3 has 16 residues. The CDR3 sequence: CASSNRIGKADYGYTF. The CDR3 coding sequence is TGTGCCAGCAGCAATCGGATAGGCAAAGCCGACTATGGCTACACCTTC.

The table lists this clone with a count of one. V gene TRBV27 combines with J gene TRBJ2-7; 10 nucleotides match TRBD1. V lost 7 bases and J lost 2; bases outside the gene matches: 8. The V gene's germline CDR1 is MNHEY and CDR2 SMNVEV (reference sequence). The CDR3 is 15 amino acids. The CDR3 nucleotides read TGTGCCAGCAACAAAGCGGGACAGGGGCCCTACGAGCAGTACTTC. It is translated as CASNKAGQGPYEQYF.

The chain recombines TRBV7-3 with TRBJ2-5; possibly TRBD1 or TRBD2 for D (6 bases each). This CDR3 contains 14 residues. With 5 bases removed from V and 5 bases from J, the gap between germline ends came to 15 bases. The germline gives CDR1 SGHTA, CDR2 FQGTGA. CDR3 residues: CASSRNGGRETQYF. The DNA for the CDR3 is TGTGCCAGCAGCAGAAACGGGGGCCGGGAGACCCAGTACTTC.

V usage is TRBV6-5 and J usage is TRBJ1-2; D is possibly TRBD1 (6 bases). V gave up 2 bases and J gave up 4 bases, with 14 bases separating them. CDR3 size: 15 residues. CDR1 is MNHEY, CDR2 SVGAGI, per germline. CDR3 loop: CASSYLGGGGYGYTF. The DNA of the CDR3 is TGTGCCAGCAGTTACCTAGGGGGAGGGGGCTATGGCTACACCTTC.

V usage is TRBV5-1 and J usage is TRBJ1-5; D remains unclear. V was pared by 4 bases and J by 2 bases, with 10 bases between. CDR3 length: 14 amino acids. Germline-derived CDR1 and CDR2 are SGHRS and YFSETQ. CDR3 sequence: CASSQGEGNQPQHF. CDR3 DNA sequence: TGCGCCAGCAGCCAAGGTGAGGGCAATCAGCCCCAGCATTTT.

This clone came up once. Other DNA sequences in this specimen translate into the identical CDR3. V is TRBV12-3 or TRBV12-4 and J is TRBJ2-5; D not certain. The CDR3 extends over 12 amino acids. Trimming took 3 bases from V and 5 from J, leaving 7 bases between them. CDR3 DNA: TGTGCCAGCAGTTTTAACGGGGAGACCCAGTACTTC. Translation: CASSFNGETQYF.

The J gene is TRBJ2-2, the V gene TRBV5-1; 8 positions agree with TRBD1. The ends lost 0 bases at V and 8 bases at J; junction bases unmatched: 3. The CDR3 runs to 14 residues. The germline V gene encodes CDR1 SGHRS and CDR2 YFSETQ. Here the CDR3 DNA reads TGCGCCAGCAGCTTGGACAGGGGGTCGGGGGAGCTGTTTTTT. Translating gives CASSLDRGSGELFF.

The genes are TRBV28 and TRBJ2-2; D ambiguous. CDR1 MDHEN and CDR2 SYDVKM come from the germline V gene. Trimming left V 6 bases short and J 5 bases short, with 7 bases between. This CDR3 contains 12 residues. CDR3 residues: CASSVGTGELFF. The CDR3 DNA reads as TGTGCCAGCAGCGTGGGGACCGGGGAGCTGTTTTTT.

The V and J genes are TRBV5-6 and TRBJ1-1; D possibly corresponds to TRBD1 (6 bases). V was shortened by 3 bases and J by 4 bases, with 28 bases between the two germline ends. This CDR3 is 19 amino acids long. Germline CDR1 SGHDT, CDR2 YYEEEE. The DNA for the CDR3 is TGTGCCAGCAGCTCCAGGGGTTACAGTTGGGGCCAGACATTCACTGAAGCTTTCTTT. This translates into CASSSRGYSWGQTFTEAFF.

The J gene is TRBJ1-1, the V gene TRBV15; 8 bases align to TRBD1. Germline V gives CDR1 LNHNV, CDR2 YYDKDF (reference sequence). V gave up 0 bases and J gave up 11 bases; unmatched junction bases: 11. The CDR3 runs 15 residues. The CDR3 spells CATSRDRTGGGPAFF. In nucleotides, the CDR3 is TGTGCCACCAGCAGAGACCGTACAGGGGGTGGGCCGGCTTTCTTT.

CDR3 loop: CASSLLAGPYNEQFF. The CDR3 DNA is TGTGCCAGCAGTTTACTAGCGGGGCCCTACAATGAGCAGTTCTTC. This chain connects TRBV28 to TRBJ2-1; 9 bases match TRBD2. V shed 2 bases, J shed 2 bases, and the junction held 1 base outside the gene matches. The length of the CDR3 is 15 residues. CDR1 is MDHEN and CDR2 is SYDVKM in the germline V gene.

This clone was recorded once. This chain joins TRBV10-3 and TRBJ1-2, with D possibly TRBD1 on 6 matching bases. The CDR3 extends over 17 amino acids. V lost 3 bases, J lost 2 bases, and 19 bases lay in between. CDR1 is ENHRY and CDR2 is SYGVKD in the germline V gene. CDR3 loop: CAISDHKTTGRNYGYTF. CDR3 DNA: TGTGCCATCAGTGACCACAAGACGACAGGACGAAACTATGGCTACACCTTC.